This TCR beta chain was recovered during a study of lymphopenia after photon versus proton radiotherapy. Broader study findings: A bigger post-nadir fall in TCR diversity correlated inversely with survival time in deceased patients. Proton therapy kept repertoires fairly stable, unlike photons, which gained effector/memory cells. Oligoclonal CD8+ Temra expansion after nadir drove photon patients' diversity drop.

Data came from immunoSEQ multiplex PCR; TCRdb stores just in-frame clones and leaves some out. The sample includes about 20,000 clones, 92% of them seen just once. Comment on this clone: Its target is unknown.

Losses at the gene ends were 6 bases for V and 1 base for J; bases not matched to a gene: 2. CDR1 LNHNV and CDR2 YYDKDF come from the germline V gene (reference sequence). This CDR3 has 13 amino acids. The TCR sequence derives from a woman aged 70-85 years with pancreatic cancer. Some clones in this sample may be carry-over from other donors' samples. This sequence joins TRBV15 and TRBJ1-1, with 7 bases identical to TRBD1. The sequences come from peripheral blood, collected from a patient treated with proton-based radiotherapy. CDR3 DNA sequence: TGTGCCACCAGGGGACAGTGGAACACTGAAGCTTTCTTT. Translating it yields CATRGQWNTEAFF.